Below, 20 T cell receptor beta chains from the same sample are listed, as sequenced in a study of shared clonotypes between healthy human individuals. TCRdb's table, derived via immunoSEQ multiplex PCR, lists solely in-frame clones and lacks some. The repertoire holds more than 1.2 million clones, with about 98.5% as singletons. Sample: naive CD4+ T cells sorted from blood. The sample's subset: CD45RA+ positively selected. The receptor source for this set is a young man in good health.

The chain uses TRBV11-2 and TRBJ1-1; TRBD1 agrees at 9 bases. CDR3 length equals 14 residues. Germline-derived CDR1 and CDR2 are SGHAT and FQNNGV. The V and J ends lost 1 base and 6 bases, in that order; junction bases with no gene match: 3. The CDR3 region has the DNA TGTGCCAGCAGCTTAGCACAGGGGGCCCCTGAAGCTTTCTTT. Its translation is CASSLAQGAPEAFF.

This chain links TRBV30 with TRBJ1-3, with D unresolved. Per the germline V gene, CDR1 is GTSNPN and CDR2 is SVGIG (reference sequence). This CDR3 has 15 amino acids. V was shortened by 3 bases and J by 0 bases, with 12 bases between the two germline ends. The CDR3 loop reads CAWSVRLGSGNTIYF. Here the CDR3 DNA reads TGTGCCTGGAGCGTGAGGCTGGGCTCTGGAAACACCATATATTTT. The full variable domain, completed using reference TRBV30 and TRBJ1-3, is SQTIHQWPATLVQPVGSPLSLECTVEGTSNPNLYWYRQAAGRGLQLLFYSVGIGQISSEVPQNLSASRPQDRQFILSSKKLLLSDSGFYLCAWSVRLGSGNTIYFGEGSWLTVV.

This sequence joins TRBV9 and TRBJ2-1; 9 bases fit TRBD2. The CDR3 runs to 17 residues. The trim removed 4 bases at V and 9 bases at J, leaving 17 bases unmatched. Germline-derived CDR1 and CDR2 are SGDLS and YYNGEE. The CDR3 DNA sequence: TGTGCCAGCAGCTACTTAGCGGGAGCTTCTTGGTCGGGTGAGCAGTTCTTC. Translation: CASSYLAGASWSGEQFF.

The rearrangement links TRBV5-8 to TRBJ2-4; D gene unclear. Germline CDR1 SGHTS, CDR2 YDEGEE. The CDR3 loop spans 16 amino acids. The ends were cut back, 0 bases at V and 1 base at J, with 11 bases in the middle. The CDR3 coding sequence is TGTGCCAGCAGCTTGGACAGCAGATTGGCCAAAAACATTCAGTACTTC. Translated, it gives CASSLDSRLAKNIQYF.

The chain uses TRBV10-3 and TRBJ2-1; D could derive from TRBD1 or TRBD2 (5 bases each). Deletions cut 2 bases from V and 7 bases from J, with 18 bases between. The CDR3 has 16 residues. Germline V gives CDR1 ENHRY, CDR2 SYGVKD. The CDR3, as DNA: TGTGCCATCAGTGAGATAGCCGGGACCCCGCCGAATGAGCAGTTCTTC. Its translation: CAISEIAGTPPNEQFF.

With respect to this clone: Other DNA sequences from this sample encode an identical CDR3 as well. The genes are TRBV5-4 and TRBJ2-1, with 9 bases aligning to TRBD2. Germline CDR1 reads SGHNT; CDR2 reads YYREEE (reference sequence). The CDR3 is 15 residues long. The J segment lost 3 bases and the V segment lost 0 bases, leaving 1 base of the junction unmatched. The CDR3 DNA is TGTGCCAGCAGCTTGGAAGCGGGAGGCTACAATGAGCAGTTCTTC. Its translation is CASSLEAGGYNEQFF.

The J gene is TRBJ2-7, the V gene TRBV5-4, with 8 nucleotides matching TRBD1. This CDR3 is 15 amino acids long. CDR1 is SGHNT and CDR2 is YYREEE in the germline V gene (reference sequence). V gave up 6 bases and J gave up 2 bases; unmatched junction bases: 10. CDR3 amino acids: CASKPQTGDAYEQYF. As DNA, the CDR3 is TGTGCCAGCAAACCCCAGACAGGGGATGCCTACGAGCAGTACTTC. The entire variable domain, with the rest obtained from reference TRBV5-4 and TRBJ2-7, is as follows: ETGVTQSPTHLIKTRGQQVTLRCSSQSGHNTVSWYQQALGQGPQFIFQYYREEENGRGNFPPRFSGLQFPNYSSELNVNALELDDSALYLCASKPQTGDAYEQYFGPGTRLTVT.

The J gene is TRBJ2-7, the V gene TRBV5-8; 8 nucleotides match TRBD2. V shed 0 bases and J 7 bases; nucleotides not matched to a gene: 12. Germline V CDR1 and CDR2: SGHTS, YDEGEE. There are 16 residues in the CDR3. The CDR3 reads CASSLASGGPAGEQYF. CDR3 sequence (DNA): TGTGCCAGCAGCTTGGCCTCGGGAGGGCCGGCGGGGGAGCAGTACTTC.

CDR3 DNA sequence: TGTGCCAGCAGCGAAAGGAAAACAGGGGATACTGAAGCTTTCTTT. Encoded protein: CASSERKTGDTEAFF. The chain combines TRBV6-5 with TRBJ1-1; 7 nucleotides line up with TRBD1. The CDR3 is 15 amino acids. The germline gives CDR1 MNHEY, CDR2 SVGAGI. With V trimmed by 6 bases and J by 5 bases, 12 bases remained unmatched.

The chain is built from TRBV5-1 and TRBJ2-6; D ambiguous. The CDR3 spans 15 residues. V was pared by 0 bases and J by 6 bases, with 10 bases between. Looked up from germline, CDR1 is SGHRS and CDR2 is YFSETQ. CDR3 protein: CASSLDQAEANVLTF. In nucleotides, the CDR3 is TGCGCCAGCAGCTTGGACCAAGCCGAGGCCAACGTCCTGACTTTC.

The chain recombines TRBV28 with TRBJ1-2; TRBD1 aligns across 7 bases. From germline, CDR1 is MDHEN and CDR2 SYDVKM. The CDR3 sequence is 18 residues long. Trimming took 5 bases from V and 3 from J; bases not matched to a gene: 18. The CDR3 DNA sequence: TGTGCCAGCAGTGGGGACAGACTGGACTGGACCCAATACTATGGCTACACCTTC. Translated: CASSGDRLDWTQYYGYTF.

This clone was detected once. The rearrangement links TRBV19 to TRBJ1-4; 7 nucleotides align to TRBD1. Trimming at V came to 11 bases and at J to 7 bases, leaving 13 bases not matched to a gene. CDR1 is LNHDA, CDR2 SQIVND, per germline (reference sequence). The CDR3 runs 14 residues. In nucleotides, the CDR3 is TGTGCCGGATCCTTGTCGGGACAGAGTGAAAAACTGTTTTTT. Translating it yields CAGSLSGQSEKLFF.

The V gene is TRBV7-8, the J gene TRBJ2-1, with D unresolved. CDR1 and CDR2 from the germline V gene are SGHVS and FQNEAQ. The ends were cut back, 3 bases at V and 1 base at J, with 16 bases in the middle. The CDR3 length is 17 residues. CDR3: CASSFGMTGGSYNEQFF. In nucleotides, the CDR3 is TGTGCCAGCAGCTTCGGAATGACGGGTGGGTCCTACAATGAGCAGTTCTTC.

This sequence joins TRBV6-1 and TRBJ2-7; D is ambiguous. This CDR3 is built from 13 residues. The V end was cut by 6 bases, the J end by 3 bases, with 12 bases between. From germline, CDR1 is MNHNS and CDR2 SASEGT. In DNA, the CDR3 is TGTGCCAGCAGCGACATAAGTCGCTACGAGCAGTACTTC. This sequence encodes CASSDISRYEQYF.

The chain joins TRBV13 to TRBJ2-1; 9 nucleotides agree with TRBD1. V gave up 2 bases and J gave up 9 bases; unmatched junction bases: 5. Per the germline V gene, CDR1 is PRHDT and CDR2 is FYEKMQ (reference sequence). The CDR3 is 14 residues long. CDR3 sequence: CASSLLDRGLEQFF. CDR3 sequence (DNA): TGTGCCAGCAGCTTACTGGACAGGGGCCTTGAGCAGTTCTTC.

CDR3 region: CASSSPYSGGHNEQFF. CDR3 coding DNA: TGTGCCAGCAGTTCCCCCTACAGCGGGGGTCACAATGAGCAGTTCTTC. V gene TRBV28 combines with J gene TRBJ2-1; TRBD2 aligns across 8 bases. The length of the CDR3 is 16 residues. The germline CDR1 and CDR2 sequences are MDHEN and SYDVKM. The J segment lost 5 bases and the V segment lost 4 bases, leaving 10 bases of the junction unmatched.

V usage is TRBV4-1 and J usage is TRBJ2-2, with D possibly matching TRBD1 (6 bases). Trimming removed 2 bases from V and 5 bases from J, with 18 bases in between. The CDR3 sequence is 17 residues long. The germline gives CDR1 MGHRA, CDR2 YSYEKL. In nucleotides, the CDR3 is TGCGCCAGCAGCCAACAGCTGGGGACATTAATTACCGGGGAGCTGTTTTTT. It yields the protein CASSQQLGTLITGELFF.

The gene calls are TRBV30 and TRBJ2-7; 8 bases are a match to TRBD1. Germline lookup yields CDR1 GTSNPN and CDR2 SVGIG (reference sequence). This CDR3 region has 15 residues. V was pared by 2 bases and J by 4 bases, with 10 bases of the junction left unmatched. CDR3 residues: CAWSIPDRDVYEQYF. The CDR3 DNA is TGTGCCTGGAGTATCCCGGACAGGGACGTTTACGAGCAGTACTTC.

The J gene is TRBJ2-3, the V gene TRBV28, with TRBD1 matching over 12 bases. The CDR3 spans 18 residues. V was clipped by 2 bases and J by 0 bases; unmatched bases: 6. Germline V gene lookup returns CDR1 MDHEN and CDR2 SYDVKM. Written as DNA, the CDR3 is TGTGCCAGCAGTTTACCCGGGACAGGGGGCGTAAGCACAGATACGCAGTATTTT. It translates to CASSLPGTGGVSTDTQYF.

V and J are TRBV28 and TRBJ2-6; D ambiguous. The V gene's germline CDR1 is MDHEN and CDR2 SYDVKM. The V end lost 1 base, the J end lost 0 bases, and 13 bases lay between the germline ends. The CDR3 loop spans 18 amino acids. CDR3 bases: TGTGCCAGCAGTTTATTGGGCAGGCCAGTCTCTGGGGCCAACGTCCTGACTTTC. It codes for CASSLLGRPVSGANVLTF.